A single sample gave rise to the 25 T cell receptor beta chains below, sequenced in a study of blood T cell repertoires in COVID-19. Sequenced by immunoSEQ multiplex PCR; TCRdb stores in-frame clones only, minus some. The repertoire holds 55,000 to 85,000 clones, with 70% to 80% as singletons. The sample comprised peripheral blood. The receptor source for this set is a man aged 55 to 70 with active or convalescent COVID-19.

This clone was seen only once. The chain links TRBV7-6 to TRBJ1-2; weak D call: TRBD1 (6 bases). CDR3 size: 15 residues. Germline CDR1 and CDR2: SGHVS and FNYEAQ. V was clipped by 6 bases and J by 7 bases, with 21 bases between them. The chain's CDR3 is CASSLQGGGVGGYTF. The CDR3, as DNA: TGTGCCAGCAGTCTCCAAGGGGGGGGTGTTGGTGGCTACACCTTC.

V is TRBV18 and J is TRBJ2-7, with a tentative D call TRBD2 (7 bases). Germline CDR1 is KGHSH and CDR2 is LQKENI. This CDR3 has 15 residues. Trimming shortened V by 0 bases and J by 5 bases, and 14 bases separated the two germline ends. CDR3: CASSPPSLGGDEQYF. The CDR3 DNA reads TGTGCCAGCTCACCACCTAGTCTAGGGGGGGACGAGCAGTACTTC.

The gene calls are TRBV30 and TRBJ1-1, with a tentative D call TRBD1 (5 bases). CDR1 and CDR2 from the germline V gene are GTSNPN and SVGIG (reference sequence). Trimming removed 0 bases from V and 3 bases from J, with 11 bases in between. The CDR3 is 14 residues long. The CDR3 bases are TGTGCCTGGAGTGTAGACAGCAGATACACTGAAGCTTTCTTT. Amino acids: CAWSVDSRYTEAFF.

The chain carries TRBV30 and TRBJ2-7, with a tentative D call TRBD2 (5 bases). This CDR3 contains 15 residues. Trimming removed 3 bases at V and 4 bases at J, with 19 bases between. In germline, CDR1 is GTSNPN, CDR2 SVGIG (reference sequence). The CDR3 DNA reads TGTGCCTGGAGCCGCGGGCTCGGGCGGGCTTACGAGCAGTACTTC. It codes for CAWSRGLGRAYEQYF.

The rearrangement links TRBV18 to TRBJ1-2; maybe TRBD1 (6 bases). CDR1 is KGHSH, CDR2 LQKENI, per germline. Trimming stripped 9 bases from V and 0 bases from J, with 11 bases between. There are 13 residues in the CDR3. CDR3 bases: TGTGCCAGTACAGGGACGGCTAACTATGGCTACACCTTC. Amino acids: CASTGTANYGYTF.

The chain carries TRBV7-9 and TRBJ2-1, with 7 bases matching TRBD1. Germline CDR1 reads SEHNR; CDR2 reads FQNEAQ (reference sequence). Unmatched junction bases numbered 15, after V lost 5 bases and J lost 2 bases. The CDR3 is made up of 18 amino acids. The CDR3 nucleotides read TGTGCCAGCAGCCTAACCCCCGGACAGGTACAAACCTACAATGAGCAGTTCTTC. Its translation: CASSLTPGQVQTYNEQFF.

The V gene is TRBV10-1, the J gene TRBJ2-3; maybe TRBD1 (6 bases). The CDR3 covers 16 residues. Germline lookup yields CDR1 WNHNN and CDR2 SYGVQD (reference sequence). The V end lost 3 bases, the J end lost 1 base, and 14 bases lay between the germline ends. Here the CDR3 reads CASSEGGGDGTDTQYF. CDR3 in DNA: TGCGCCAGCAGTGAAGGGGGTGGGGACGGCACAGATACGCAGTATTTT.

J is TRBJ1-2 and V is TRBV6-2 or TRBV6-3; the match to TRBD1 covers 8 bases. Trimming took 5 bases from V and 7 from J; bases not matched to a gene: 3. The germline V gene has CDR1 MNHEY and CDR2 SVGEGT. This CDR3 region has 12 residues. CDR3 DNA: TGTGCCAGCAGTACAGGGGGTGGTGGCTACACCTTC. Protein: CASSTGGGGYTF.

The CDR3 spells CASSPRTGEIYEQYF. Written as DNA, the CDR3 is TGTGCCAGCAGCCCCCGGACAGGCGAAATCTACGAGCAGTACTTC. V usage is TRBV9 and J usage is TRBJ2-7; 7 nucleotides match TRBD1. Germline V gene lookup returns CDR1 SGDLS and CDR2 YYNGEE. Germline trimming cut 4 bases from V and 3 bases from J; bases unmatched to any gene: 10. The CDR3 is made up of 15 amino acids.

CDR3 protein: CASSLDRWDQPQHF. The CDR3 bases are TGTGCCAGTAGCCTAGACAGGTGGGATCAGCCCCAGCATTTT. The rearrangement links TRBV19 to TRBJ1-5, with D possibly TRBD1 on 6 matching bases. The CDR3 is 14 residues long. Trimming stripped 6 bases from V and 5 bases from J, with 14 bases between. From germline, CDR1 is LNHDA and CDR2 SQIVND (reference sequence).

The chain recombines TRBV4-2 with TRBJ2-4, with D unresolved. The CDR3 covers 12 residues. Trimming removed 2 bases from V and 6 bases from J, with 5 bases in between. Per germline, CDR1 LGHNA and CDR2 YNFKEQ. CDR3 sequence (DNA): TGTGCCAGCAGCCAACCAGGAAACATTCAGTACTTC. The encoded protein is CASSQPGNIQYF.

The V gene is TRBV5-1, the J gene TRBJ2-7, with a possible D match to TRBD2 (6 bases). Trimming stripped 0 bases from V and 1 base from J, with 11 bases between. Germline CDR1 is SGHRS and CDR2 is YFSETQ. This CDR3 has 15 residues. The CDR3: CASSLVAGKSYEQYF. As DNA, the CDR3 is TGCGCCAGCAGCTTGGTCGCGGGAAAATCCTACGAGCAGTACTTC.

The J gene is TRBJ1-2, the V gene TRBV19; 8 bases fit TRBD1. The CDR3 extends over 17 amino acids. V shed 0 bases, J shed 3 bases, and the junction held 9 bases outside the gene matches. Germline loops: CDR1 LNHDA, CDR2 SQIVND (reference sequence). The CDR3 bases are TGTGCCAGTAGTATAGACTTCTCGACAGGGGCCCACTATGGCTACACCTTC. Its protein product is CASSIDFSTGAHYGYTF.

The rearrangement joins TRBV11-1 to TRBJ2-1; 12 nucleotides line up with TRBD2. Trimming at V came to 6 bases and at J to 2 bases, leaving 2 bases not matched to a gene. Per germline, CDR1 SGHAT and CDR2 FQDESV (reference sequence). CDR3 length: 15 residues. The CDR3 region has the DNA TGTGCCAGCAGTAGACTAGCGGGGGCCTACAATGAGCAGTTCTTC. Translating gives CASSRLAGAYNEQFF.

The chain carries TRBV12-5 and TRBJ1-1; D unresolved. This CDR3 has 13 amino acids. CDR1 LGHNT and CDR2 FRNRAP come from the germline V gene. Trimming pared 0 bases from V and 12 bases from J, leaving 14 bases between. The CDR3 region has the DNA TGTGCTAGTGGTTTGGTACCCGCCAAAGAGACTTTCTTT. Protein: CASGLVPAKETFF.

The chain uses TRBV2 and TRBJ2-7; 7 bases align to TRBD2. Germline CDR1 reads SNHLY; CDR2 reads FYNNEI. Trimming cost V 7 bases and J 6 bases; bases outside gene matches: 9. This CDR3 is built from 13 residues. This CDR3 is CASMWSGEGEQYF. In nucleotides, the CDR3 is TGTGCCAGCATGTGGTCGGGGGAGGGCGAGCAGTACTTC.

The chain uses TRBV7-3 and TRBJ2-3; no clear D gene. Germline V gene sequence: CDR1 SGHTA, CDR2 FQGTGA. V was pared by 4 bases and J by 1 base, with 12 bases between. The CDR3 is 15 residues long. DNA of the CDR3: TGTGCCAGCAGCTCCACCTGGGCTGGCACAGATACGCAGTATTTT. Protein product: CASSSTWAGTDTQYF.

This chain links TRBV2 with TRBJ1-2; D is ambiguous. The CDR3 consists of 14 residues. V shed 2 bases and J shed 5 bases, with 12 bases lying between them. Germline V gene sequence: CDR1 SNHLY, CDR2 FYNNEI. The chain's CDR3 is CASSELGVNYGYTF. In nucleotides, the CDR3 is TGTGCCAGCAGTGAACTCGGGGTTAATTATGGCTACACCTTC.

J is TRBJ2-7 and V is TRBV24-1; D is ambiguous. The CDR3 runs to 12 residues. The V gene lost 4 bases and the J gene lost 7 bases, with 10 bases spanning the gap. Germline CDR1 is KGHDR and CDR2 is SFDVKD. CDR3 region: CATSDDHREQYF. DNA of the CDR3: TGTGCCACCAGTGACGACCACAGAGAGCAGTACTTC.

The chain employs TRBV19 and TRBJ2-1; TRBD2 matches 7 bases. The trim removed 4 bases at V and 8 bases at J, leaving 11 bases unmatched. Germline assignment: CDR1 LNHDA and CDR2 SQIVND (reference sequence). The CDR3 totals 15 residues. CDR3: CASSNPAGPPYEQFF. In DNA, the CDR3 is TGTGCCAGTAGTAACCCAGCGGGGCCCCCTTATGAGCAGTTCTTC. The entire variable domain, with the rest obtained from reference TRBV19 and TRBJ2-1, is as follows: DGGITQSPKYLFRKEGQNVTLSCEQNLNHDAMYWYRQDPGQGLRLIYYSQIVNDFQKGDIAEGYSVSREKKESFPLTVTSAQKNPTAFYLCASSNPAGPPYEQFFGPGTRLTVL.

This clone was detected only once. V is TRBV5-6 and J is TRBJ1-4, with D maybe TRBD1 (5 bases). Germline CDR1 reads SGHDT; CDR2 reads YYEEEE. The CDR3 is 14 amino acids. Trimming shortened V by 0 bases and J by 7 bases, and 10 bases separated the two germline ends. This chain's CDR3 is CASSLAGHPEKLFF. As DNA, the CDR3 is TGTGCCAGCAGCTTGGCCGGACATCCTGAAAAACTGTTTTTT. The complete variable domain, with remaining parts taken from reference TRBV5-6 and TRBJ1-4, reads DAGVTQSPTHLIKTRGQQVTLRCSPKSGHDTVSWYQQALGQGPQFIFQYYEEEERQRGNFPDRFSGHQFPNYSSELNVNALLLGDSALYLCASSLAGHPEKLFFGSGTQLSVL.

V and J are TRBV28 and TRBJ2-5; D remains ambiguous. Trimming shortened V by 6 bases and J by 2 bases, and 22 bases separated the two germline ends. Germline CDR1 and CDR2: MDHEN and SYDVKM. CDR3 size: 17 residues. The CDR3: CASRPSLTEIIQETQYF. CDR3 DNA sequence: TGTGCCAGCAGACCCAGTCTAACGGAGATAATACAAGAGACCCAGTACTTC.

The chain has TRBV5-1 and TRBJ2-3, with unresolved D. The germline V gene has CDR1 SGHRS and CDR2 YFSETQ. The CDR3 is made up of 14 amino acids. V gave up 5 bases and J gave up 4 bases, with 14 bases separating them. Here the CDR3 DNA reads TGCGCCAGCAGAGAGGAAGTTGGTGCAGATACGCAGTATTTT. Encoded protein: CASREEVGADTQYF.

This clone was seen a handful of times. The CDR3, as DNA: TGTGCCAGCACACGGGGGTTAAGCCAAAACGAGCAGTACTTC. Protein: CASTRGLSQNEQYF. The genes are TRBV6-5 and TRBJ2-7; TRBD2 might be the D (6 bases). Trimming stripped 7 bases from V and 5 bases from J, with 18 bases between. The CDR3 runs 14 residues. CDR1 MNHEY and CDR2 SVGAGI come from the germline V gene.

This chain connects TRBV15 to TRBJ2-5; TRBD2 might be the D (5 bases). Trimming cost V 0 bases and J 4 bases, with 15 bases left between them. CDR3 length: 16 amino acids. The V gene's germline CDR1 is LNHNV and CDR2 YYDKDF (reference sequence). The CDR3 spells CATSRDLEGLGETQYF. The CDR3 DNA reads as TGTGCCACCAGCAGAGATCTCGAGGGTTTGGGAGAGACCCAGTACTTC.